The rows below give T cell receptor beta chains drawn from one sample of a study of response to subunit inactivated influenza vaccine. TCRdb recomputed calls from the RT-PCR reads with MiXCR, one row per CDR3 protein. The sample lists 650,000 to 800,000 distinct CDR3 sequences, approximately 14% occurring once. Sequenced here: PBMCs from blood, sampled about 14 days before vaccination. The receptors originated from a man aged 45-65 years who received an inactivated influenza vaccine. Each CDR3 is given with its conserved first and last residue. Each record gives: clone size, CDR3 length, J gene, D gene, V gene, CDR3 protein, CDR3 DNA. D genes are given only for firm matches. Expanded clones get a size class; other rows say once, few or many, or leave the size out.

size: few
length: 14
J: TRBJ2-3
D: NA
V: TRBV6-1
CDR3: CASSDQETDWLQYF
DNA: TGTGCCAGCAGTGATCAGGAAACAGATTGGTTGCAGTATTTT

size: NA
length: 12
J: TRBJ1-1
D: NA
V: TRBV20-1
CDR3: CSARRGGFPAFF
DNA: TGCAGTGCTAGGAGAGGGGGGTTCCCAGCTTTCTTT

size: few
length: 15
J: TRBJ2-3
D: NA
V: TRBV5-1
CDR3: CASRRTGVWTDTQYF
DNA: TGCGCCAGCCGCCGAACGGGGGTTTGGACAGATACGCAGTATTTT

size: NA
length: 13
J: TRBJ2-3
D: NA
V: TRBV29-1
CDR3: CSVEATYTDTQYF
DNA: TGCAGCGTTGAAGCCACATACACAGATACGCAGTATTTT

size: many
length: 14
J: TRBJ1-5
D: NA
V: TRBV5-1
CDR3: CASSLDPGNQPQHF
DNA: TGCGCCAGCAGCTTGGACCCAGGGAATCAGCCCCAGCATTTT

size: few
length: 15
J: TRBJ2-5
D: TRBD1
V: TRBV7-9
CDR3: CASSSGTGARETQYF
DNA: TGTGCCAGCAGCTCCGGGACAGGGGCCAGGGAGACCCAGTACTTC

size: NA
length: 13
J: TRBJ1-1
D: NA
V: TRBV6-2/TRBV6-3
CDR3: CASVRQENTEAFF
DNA: TGTGCCAGTGTAAGGCAAGAGAACACTGAAGCTTTCTTT

size: NA
length: 16
J: TRBJ2-1
D: TRBD1
V: TRBV6-2/TRBV6-3
CDR3: CASSLIQGASLGEQFF
DNA: TGTGCCAGCAGTTTAATTCAGGGGGCGTCGCTCGGTGAGCAGTTCTTC

size: many
length: 17
J: TRBJ2-3
D: TRBD2
V: TRBV4-2
CDR3: CASSLAGTSGRTDTQYF
DNA: TGTGCCAGCAGCCTAGCCGGGACTAGCGGGAGGACAGATACGCAGTATTTT

size: few
length: 15
J: TRBJ2-1
D: TRBD2
V: TRBV4-3
CDR3: CASSQGGLALREQFF
DNA: TGCGCCAGCAGCCAGGGGGGACTAGCACTGAGAGAGCAGTTCTTC

size: NA
length: 13
J: TRBJ1-3
D: NA
V: TRBV10-3
CDR3: CAILSGSGNTIYF
DNA: TGTGCCATCTTATCCGGCTCTGGAAACACCATATATTTT

size: few
length: 14
J: TRBJ1-2
D: TRBD1
V: TRBV19
CDR3: CASSMGTDNYGYTF
DNA: TGTGCCAGTAGTATGGGGACAGATAACTATGGCTACACCTTC

size: NA
length: 14
J: TRBJ2-1
D: TRBD2
V: TRBV12-3/TRBV12-4
CDR3: CASSPGRGGNEQFF
DNA: TGTGCCAGCAGTCCCGGGCGGGGGGGGAATGAGCAGTTCTTC

size: many
length: 10
J: TRBJ1-1
D: NA
V: TRBV29-1
CDR3: CSVRELEAFF
DNA: TGCAGCGTTCGGGAGCTTGAAGCTTTCTTT

size: many
length: 17
J: TRBJ2-4
D: NA
V: TRBV20-1
CDR3: CSARAEWGDQAKNIQYF
DNA: TGCAGTGCTAGAGCCGAATGGGGAGACCAAGCCAAAAACATTCAGTACTTC

size: NA
length: 15
J: TRBJ2-4
D: NA
V: TRBV5-1
CDR3: CASSLAPGGGNIQYF
DNA: TGCGCCAGCAGCTTGGCCCCAGGGGGGGGAAACATTCAGTACTTC

size: many
length: 17
J: TRBJ2-1
D: TRBD2
V: TRBV6-2/TRBV6-3
CDR3: CASSYRRGGLQNNEQFF
DNA: TGTGCCAGCAGTTACCGGCGGGGGGGCCTACAAAACAATGAGCAGTTCTTC

size: few
length: 15
J: TRBJ2-3
D: NA
V: TRBV11-1
CDR3: CASSLLPGIPDTQYF
DNA: TGTGCCAGCAGCTTACTGCCAGGGATTCCAGATACGCAGTATTTT

size: NA
length: 17
J: TRBJ2-2
D: NA
V: TRBV12-3/TRBV12-4
CDR3: CASIDDLALGPTGELYF
DNA: TGTGCCAGCATTGATGATTTAGCCCTAGGCCCCACCGGGGAGCTGTATTTT

size: NA
length: 15
J: TRBJ2-7
D: TRBD1
V: TRBV4-2
CDR3: CASSPWDRGFGEQYF
DNA: TGTGCCAGCAGCCCCTGGGACAGGGGGTTCGGCGAGCAGTACTTC

size: many
length: 13
J: TRBJ2-5
D: TRBD2
V: TRBV12-3/TRBV12-4
CDR3: CASRRTSAETQYF
DNA: TGTGCCAGCAGACGGACTAGCGCAGAGACCCAGTACTTC

size: many
length: 17
J: TRBJ1-5
D: NA
V: TRBV16
CDR3: CASSQGISGGWSQPQHF
DNA: TGTGCCAGCAGCCAAGGTATCTCGGGGGGCTGGTCTCAGCCCCAGCATTTT

size: NA
length: 14
J: TRBJ1-1
D: NA
V: TRBV5-1
CDR3: CASSARSLNTEAFF
DNA: TGCGCCAGCAGCGCCAGGAGCCTGAACACTGAAGCTTTCTTT

size: NA
length: 17
J: TRBJ2-6
D: TRBD1
V: TRBV28
CDR3: CASSPDRARSGANVLTF
DNA: TGTGCCAGCAGTCCGGACAGGGCTCGCTCTGGGGCCAACGTCCTGACTTTC

size: NA
length: 16
J: TRBJ1-2
D: NA
V: TRBV5-6
CDR3: CAIGPLRGPSNYGYTF
DNA: TGTGCCATCGGCCCCCTGCGCGGACCGTCTAACTATGGCTACACCTTC

size: few
length: 15
J: TRBJ1-5
D: TRBD1
V: TRBV4-1
CDR3: CASSQAGQGNQPQHF
DNA: TGCGCCAGCAGCCAGGCGGGACAGGGCAATCAGCCCCAGCATTTT

size: few
length: 13
J: TRBJ2-4
D: NA
V: TRBV12-3/TRBV12-4
CDR3: CASSPQASWIQYF
DNA: TGTGCCAGCAGTCCCCAGGCCAGCTGGATTCAGTACTTC

size: few
length: 21
J: TRBJ2-6
D: NA
V: TRBV7-3
CDR3: CASSLIKAHRATSSGANVLTF
DNA: TGTGCCAGCAGCTTAATAAAAGCGCACAGGGCTACTTCCTCTGGGGCCAACGTCCTGACTTTC

size: many
length: 14
J: TRBJ2-7
D: NA
V: TRBV12-3/TRBV12-4
CDR3: CASSLGGESYEQYF
DNA: TGTGCCAGCAGTTTAGGCGGAGAGTCCTACGAGCAGTACTTC

size: NA
length: 16
J: TRBJ2-1
D: NA
V: TRBV6-2/TRBV6-3
CDR3: CASSYPVGAPYNEQFF
DNA: TGTGCCAGCAGTTACCCCGTTGGGGCCCCTTACAATGAGCAGTTCTTC

size: NA
length: 17
J: TRBJ1-2
D: TRBD1
V: TRBV7-9
CDR3: CASSHQTGGPANYGYTF
DNA: TGTGCCAGCAGCCACCAGACAGGGGGCCCGGCTAACTATGGCTACACCTTC

size: few
length: 15
J: TRBJ2-5
D: NA
V: TRBV20-1
CDR3: CSARELQGVRETQYF
DNA: TGCAGTGCTAGAGAATTACAGGGCGTAAGAGAGACCCAGTACTTC

size: NA
length: 13
J: TRBJ1-5
D: NA
V: TRBV5-5
CDR3: CASSRDTHQPQHF
DNA: TGTGCCAGCAGCCGGGACACTCATCAGCCCCAGCATTTT

size: NA
length: 14
J: TRBJ2-7
D: TRBD1
V: TRBV12-3/TRBV12-4
CDR3: CASSSHRGRLEQYF
DNA: TGTGCCAGCAGTTCCCACAGGGGGCGATTAGAGCAGTACTTC

size: few
length: 15
J: TRBJ2-3
D: NA
V: TRBV6-2/TRBV6-3
CDR3: CASSYTGISTDTQYF
DNA: TGTGCCAGCAGTTACACCGGAATCAGCACAGATACGCAGTATTTT

size: few
length: 14
J: TRBJ2-1
D: TRBD2
V: TRBV7-3
CDR3: CASSLAGERYEQFF
DNA: TGTGCCAGCAGCCTTGCGGGAGAAAGATATGAGCAGTTCTTC

size: few
length: 16
J: TRBJ2-7
D: TRBD1
V: TRBV9
CDR3: CASSGGAGTGGYEQYF
DNA: TGTGCCAGCAGCGGGGGAGCCGGGACAGGGGGCTACGAGCAGTACTTC

size: NA
length: 15
J: TRBJ2-5
D: TRBD2
V: TRBV7-2
CDR3: CASRLAGGSLETQYF
DNA: TGTGCCAGCAGACTAGCGGGAGGATCATTAGAGACCCAGTACTTC

size: few
length: 16
J: TRBJ2-5
D: NA
V: TRBV5-1
CDR3: CASSSSGTPQLETQYF
DNA: TGCGCCAGCAGCTCTTCCGGGACACCCCAATTGGAGACCCAGTACTTC

size: few
length: 15
J: TRBJ2-1
D: TRBD2
V: TRBV20-1
CDR3: CSATQQTSAHNEQFF
DNA: TGCAGTGCTACCCAACAGACTAGCGCCCACAATGAGCAGTTCTTC

size: many
length: 17
J: TRBJ2-1
D: TRBD2
V: TRBV27
CDR3: CASSFSRLAPSYNEQFF
DNA: TGTGCCAGCAGTTTCTCTCGACTAGCCCCCTCCTACAATGAGCAGTTCTTC

size: few
length: 14
J: TRBJ2-4
D: TRBD2
V: TRBV30
CDR3: CAWSVSRLANIQYF
DNA: TGTGCCTGGAGTGTTAGTCGACTAGCGAACATTCAGTACTTC

size: many
length: 15
J: TRBJ2-2
D: TRBD1
V: TRBV5-6
CDR3: CASSRLGQGSGELFF
DNA: TGTGCCAGCAGCCGTCTGGGACAGGGCTCCGGGGAGCTGTTTTTT

size: NA
length: 16
J: TRBJ1-1
D: TRBD1
V: TRBV12-3/TRBV12-4
CDR3: CASSLELRRGQTEAFF
DNA: TGTGCCAGCAGTTTAGAGCTTCGGAGGGGGCAGACTGAAGCTTTCTTT